The table lists the clone carrying this T cell receptor (beta chain) with many counts. The sample is drawn from a study of HIV-infected children after antiretroviral therapy interruption. The TCR library was built from RNA with a 3' RACE protocol and unique molecular identifiers. TCRdb itself ran the 3' RACE reads through MiXCR, one entry per CDR3 protein. The sample comprises approximately 89,000 distinct CDR3 sequences, about 7% of which are singletons, and 0.9% to 1.3% rests with the top ten. Treatment given: PENTA 11 planned treatment interruption arm or continuous ART arm. Germline V lookup: CDR1 SGHTA, CDR2 FQGNSA. Trimming stripped 2 bases from V and 1 base from J, with 20 bases between. The CDR3 sequence is 18 residues long.

The sample here was CD45RA+ CD4+ T cells from PBMCs, pooled from several time points, taken from a donor given antiretroviral therapy, either interrupted or continuous. Noted subset: naive CD4+ CD45RA+ CD45RO- T cells. This rearrangement joins TRBV7-2 to TRBJ2-5; D tentatively fits TRBD1 or TRBD2 (6 bases each). This TCR derives from a pool of human donors with HIV. The CDR3 loop reads CASSLTGARLRAQETQYF. CDR3 DNA: TGTGCCAGCAGCTTAACGGGGGCGAGGCTGCGGGCCCAAGAGACCCAGTACTTC.